The source of this TCR beta chain is a study of T cells in Graves' hyperthyroidism and ophthalmopathy. The source material, RNA transcripts, was used to amplify TCR beta CDR3 regions. With the HTBI primer set, the TCR CDR3 went through a first round of RT-PCR. TCRdb reprocessed the multiplex PCR reads via MiXCR and lists one record per CDR3 protein. Among 300,000 to 450,000 distinct CDR3 sequences listed, roughly 15% were seen once. As concerns this clonotype: The antigen remains unidentified.

Study-wide results and caveats: The authors' 13 V-J model separated ophthalmopathy from stable hyperthyroidism.

The CDR3 runs 15 residues. Trimming took off 1 base at V and 7 bases at J, with 14 bases between the two ends. Looked up from germline, CDR1 is MDHEN and CDR2 is SYDVKM. Disease lasting under 3 months, a NOSPECS grade of at least 4, and a Clinical Activity Score of at least 3 were features of the ophthalmopathy patients. It was 8 to 10 ml of fresh peripheral blood that supplied the PBMCs. The receptor was isolated from a woman in her 30s with Graves' ophthalmopathy. The genes are TRBV28 and TRBJ1-5, with D maybe TRBD1 (6 bases). The sample consisted of blood. As DNA, the CDR3 is TGTGCCAGCAGTTTATCAGCAGGGGCGAGGCAGCCCCAGCATTTT. This sequence encodes CASSLSAGARQPQHF.